The text below deals with one T cell receptor beta chain. The antigen is not known. Produced via immunoSEQ multiplex PCR; TCRdb's table is partial and in-frame only. The sample carries under 200,000 clones, roughly 96% recorded once. The CDR3 is 15 amino acids. Germline CDR1 and CDR2: SQVTM and ANQGSEA. V lost 2 bases to trimming and J lost 9 bases, with 23 bases between them. From the roughly 110-subject validation cohort, which was separate from the roughly 630-subject first cohort, the donors were drawn. The data were obtained in a study of cytomegalovirus exposure and HLA in healthy donors. Study as a whole: The approximately 120 validation repertoires used the same platform as the 666 first-cohort repertoires, a later analysis reported. Study findings and constraints: According to a subsequent analysis, TCR clusters from the first cohort were inclined to appear together in the 100 to 150 validation repertoires. The classifier reportedly diagnosed cytomegalovirus status with high sensitivity and specificity.

Sequencing used PBMCs. This sequence originates from a woman younger than 30 in good health and CMV-seronegative. The V gene is TRBV29-1, the J gene TRBJ2-7; tentatively, D is TRBD2 (6 bases). CDR3 residues: CSVERAYGGATGQYF. The CDR3 nucleotides are TGCAGCGTTGAACGGGCCTACGGCGGGGCAACCGGGCAGTACTTC.